The entry below gives a single T cell receptor beta chain sequence along with its context. Its target is not known. The data were obtained in a study of ipilimumab plus nivolumab after autologous stem cell transplantation. Overall study: Median doses per patient: roughly five ipilimumab, seven to nine nivolumab.

The CDR3 extends over 13 amino acids. The V gene lost 6 bases and the J gene lost 0 bases, with 9 bases spanning the gap. Germline-derived CDR1 and CDR2 are SQVTM and ANQGSEA. Study findings and constraints: TCR repertoire, Treg phenotype and gut microbiota reportedly support more study of this approach.

TCRdb's copy holds only in-frame clones and misses some; the assay was immunoSEQ multiplex PCR. The data show about 16,000 clones, over 60% seen once. Ipilimumab, 1 mg/kg, started 14 to 28 days after autologous transplant. Patients received nivolumab 3 mg/kg at weeks 1, 4, 7, 10, then fortnightly to week 26. This chain links TRBV29-1 with TRBJ1-3; a possible D gene is TRBD1 (6 bases). This sequence was found in a male donor with diffuse large B-cell lymphoma. This specimen was PBMCs, taken in a trial of ipilimumab plus nivolumab as post-transplant consolidation. CDR3 in DNA: TGCAGCGTAGGGGGTACCTCTGGAAACACCATATATTTT. Translating gives CSVGGTSGNTIYF.